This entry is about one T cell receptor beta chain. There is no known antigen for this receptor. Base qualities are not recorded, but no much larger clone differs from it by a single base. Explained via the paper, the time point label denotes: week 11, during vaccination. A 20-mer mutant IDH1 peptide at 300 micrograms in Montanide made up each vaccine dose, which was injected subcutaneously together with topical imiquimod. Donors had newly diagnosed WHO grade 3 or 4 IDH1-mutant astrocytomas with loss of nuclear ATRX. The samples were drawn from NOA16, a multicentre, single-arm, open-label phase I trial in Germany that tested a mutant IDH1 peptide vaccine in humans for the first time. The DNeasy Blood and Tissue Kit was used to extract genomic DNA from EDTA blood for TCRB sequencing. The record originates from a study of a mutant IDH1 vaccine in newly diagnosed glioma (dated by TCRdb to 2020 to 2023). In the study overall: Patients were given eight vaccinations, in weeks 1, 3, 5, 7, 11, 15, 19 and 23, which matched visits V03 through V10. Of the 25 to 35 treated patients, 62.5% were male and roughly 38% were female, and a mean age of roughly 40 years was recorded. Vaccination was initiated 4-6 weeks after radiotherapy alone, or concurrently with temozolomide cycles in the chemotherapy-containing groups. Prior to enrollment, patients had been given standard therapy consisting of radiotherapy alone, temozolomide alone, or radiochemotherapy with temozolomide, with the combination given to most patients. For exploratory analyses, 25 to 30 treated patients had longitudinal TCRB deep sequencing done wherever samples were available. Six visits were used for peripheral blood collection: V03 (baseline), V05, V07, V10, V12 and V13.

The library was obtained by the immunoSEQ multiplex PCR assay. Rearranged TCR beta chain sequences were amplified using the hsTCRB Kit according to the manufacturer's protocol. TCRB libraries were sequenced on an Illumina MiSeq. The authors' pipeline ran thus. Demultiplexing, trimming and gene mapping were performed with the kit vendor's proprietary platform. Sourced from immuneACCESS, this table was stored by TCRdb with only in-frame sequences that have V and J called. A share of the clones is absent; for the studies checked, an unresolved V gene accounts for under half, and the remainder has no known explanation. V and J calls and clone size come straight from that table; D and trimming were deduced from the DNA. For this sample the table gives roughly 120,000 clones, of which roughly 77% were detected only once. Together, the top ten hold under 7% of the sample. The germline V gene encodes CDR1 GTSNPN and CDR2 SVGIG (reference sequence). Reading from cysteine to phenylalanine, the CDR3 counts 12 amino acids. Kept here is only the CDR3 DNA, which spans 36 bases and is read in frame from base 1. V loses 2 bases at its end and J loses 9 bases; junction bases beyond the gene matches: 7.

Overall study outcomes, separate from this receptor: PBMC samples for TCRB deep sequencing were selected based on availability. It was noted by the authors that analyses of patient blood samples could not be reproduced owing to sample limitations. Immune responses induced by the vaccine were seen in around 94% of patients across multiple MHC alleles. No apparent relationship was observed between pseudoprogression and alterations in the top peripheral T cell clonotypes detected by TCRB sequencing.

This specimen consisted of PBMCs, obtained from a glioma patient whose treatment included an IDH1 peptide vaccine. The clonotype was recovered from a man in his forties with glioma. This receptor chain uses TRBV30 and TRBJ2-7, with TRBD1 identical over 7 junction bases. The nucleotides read TGTGCCTGGAGTAAACAGGGGACCGGGCAGTACTTC. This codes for CAWSKQGTGQYF.